The sequence of this T cell receptor (beta chain) was determined in a study of CD8+CD57+ T cells in acquired aplastic anemia. At the level of the study: The average read count for CD4+ cells in healthy donors was around 11 million. Study findings and constraints: The study identified 25 to 30 CD8+ CDR3 sequences shared by patients and controls.

TCR beta VDJ and CDR3 profiles were obtained from a genomic DNA template. One entry per CDR3 protein, called by TCRdb with MiXCR from the reads. The sample has some 240,000 distinct CDR3 sequences; 34% are singletons. Germline CDR1 reads ENHRY; CDR2 reads SYGVKD. The CDR3 is 13 residues long. This clonotype was found a few times. What it binds is unknown. The sequence came from a human donor in good health, serving as a control. Input material: sorted CD4+, CD8+, or CD8+CD57+ T cells (not recorded which) from PBMCs. This chain links TRBV10-3 with TRBJ2-3, with D tentatively TRBD1 (5 bases). The CDR3 region has the DNA TGTGCTAGAGACGGACACAGCACAGATACGCAGTATTTT. Amino acids: CARDGHSTDTQYF.